The rows below give T cell receptor beta chains drawn from one sample of a study of Ad26.COV2.S vaccination and SARS-CoV-2 variants. Using immunoSEQ multiplex PCR, the repertoire was profiled, and TCRdb retains in-frame clones only, with some absent. The sample has hundreds of thousands of clones; roughly 84% are singletons. The sequencing used peripheral blood, collected in a trial of Ad26.COV2.S vaccine versus placebo. Receptors originate from a person aged 18 to 65 who received the Ad26.COV2.S COVID-19 vaccine or a placebo. The CDR3 runs from the conserved cysteine through the conserved F or W. The order of the fields is D gene, clone size, V gene, J gene, CDR3 protein, CDR3 DNA. The D gene is left open where the match is weak. Size values are once, few and many counts, or a class for expanded clones, and some rows have none.

D gene: TRBD1; clone size: -; V gene: TRBV18; J gene: TRBJ1-1; CDR3 protein: CASSLDRDTEAFF; CDR3 DNA: TGTGCCAGCTCACTTGACAGGGACACTGAAGCTTTCTTT
D gene: -; clone size: -; V gene: TRBV27; J gene: TRBJ2-1; CDR3 protein: CASSLSGGGLSYNEQFF; CDR3 DNA: TGTGCCAGCAGTTTATCAGGGGGGGGGCTCTCCTACAATGAGCAGTTCTTC
D gene: -; clone size: -; V gene: TRBV5-1; J gene: TRBJ1-1; CDR3 protein: CASSHYHRESSEAFF; CDR3 DNA: TGCGCCAGCAGCCATTACCACAGGGAATCCTCTGAAGCTTTCTTT
D gene: -; clone size: -; V gene: TRBV6-6; J gene: TRBJ2-5; CDR3 protein: CASSYRGGETQYF; CDR3 DNA: TGTGCCAGCAGTTACAGGGGTGGGGAGACCCAGTACTTC
D gene: TRBD1; clone size: -; V gene: TRBV5-6; J gene: TRBJ1-6; CDR3 protein: CASSPRQGLNSPLHF; CDR3 DNA: TGTGCCAGCAGCCCTCGACAGGGGTTAAATTCACCCCTCCACTTT
D gene: -; clone size: -; V gene: TRBV10-3; J gene: TRBJ1-4; CDR3 protein: CAISESMRAGDEKLFF; CDR3 DNA: TGTGCCATCAGTGAGTCGATGCGGGCTGGGGATGAAAAACTGTTTTTT
D gene: -; clone size: -; V gene: TRBV29-1; J gene: TRBJ1-4; CDR3 protein: CSAGGTAGEKLFF; CDR3 DNA: TGCAGCGCTGGTGGTACAGCCGGAGAAAAACTGTTTTTT
D gene: -; clone size: -; V gene: TRBV7-9; J gene: TRBJ2-1; CDR3 protein: CASSGISSYNEQFF; CDR3 DNA: TGTGCCAGCAGCGGGATCAGCTCCTACAATGAGCAGTTCTTC
D gene: TRBD1; clone size: -; V gene: TRBV10-3; J gene: TRBJ1-5; CDR3 protein: CAISFGTGSQPQHF; CDR3 DNA: TGTGCCATCAGTTTCGGGACAGGGAGCCAGCCCCAGCATTTT
D gene: TRBD2; clone size: -; V gene: TRBV5-4; J gene: TRBJ2-3; CDR3 protein: CASGGLAGGRSTDTQYF; CDR3 DNA: TGTGCCAGCGGCGGACTAGCGGGGGGGCGGAGCACAGATACGCAGTATTTT
D gene: -; clone size: -; V gene: TRBV4-1; J gene: TRBJ2-1; CDR3 protein: CASSLTSGADNEQFF; CDR3 DNA: TGCGCCAGCAGCCTTACTTCCGGGGCTGACAATGAGCAGTTCTTC
D gene: TRBD1; clone size: -; V gene: TRBV20-1; J gene: TRBJ1-2; CDR3 protein: CSASWGQGGYGYTF; CDR3 DNA: TGCAGTGCTAGTTGGGGACAGGGAGGCTATGGCTACACCTTC
D gene: -; clone size: -; V gene: TRBV4-2; J gene: TRBJ2-7; CDR3 protein: CASSPLDTYSYEQYF; CDR3 DNA: TGTGCCAGCAGCCCATTAGACACCTACTCCTACGAGCAGTACTTC
D gene: -; clone size: -; V gene: TRBV28; J gene: TRBJ2-3; CDR3 protein: CASIGGGIDTQYF; CDR3 DNA: TGTGCCAGCATAGGCGGGGGCATAGATACGCAGTATTTT
D gene: TRBD2; clone size: -; V gene: TRBV18; J gene: TRBJ2-7; CDR3 protein: CASSSATSGSSYEQYF; CDR3 DNA: TGTGCCAGCTCATCTGCGACTAGCGGCTCCTCCTACGAGCAGTACTTC
D gene: -; clone size: -; V gene: TRBV5-1; J gene: TRBJ1-1; CDR3 protein: CASSSSLNTEAFF; CDR3 DNA: TGCGCCAGCAGCTCCAGTTTGAACACTGAAGCTTTCTTT
D gene: TRBD1; clone size: -; V gene: TRBV9; J gene: TRBJ2-1; CDR3 protein: CASSLRTGFNEQFF; CDR3 DNA: TGTGCCAGCAGCCTTCGGACAGGGTTCAATGAGCAGTTCTTC
D gene: -; clone size: -; V gene: TRBV7-9; J gene: TRBJ1-2; CDR3 protein: CASSLPQGPNYGYTF; CDR3 DNA: TGTGCCAGCAGCTTACCCCAGGGGCCGAACTATGGCTACACCTTC
D gene: -; clone size: -; V gene: TRBV9; J gene: TRBJ2-6; CDR3 protein: CASSLKYSGANVLTF; CDR3 DNA: TGTGCCAGCAGCCTTAAATACTCTGGGGCCAACGTCCTGACTTTC
D gene: -; clone size: -; V gene: TRBV3-1/TRBV3-2; J gene: TRBJ1-1; CDR3 protein: CASSQASRRTEAFF; CDR3 DNA: TGTGCCAGCAGCCAAGCGTCTAGGAGGACTGAAGCTTTCTTT
D gene: -; clone size: -; V gene: TRBV7-6; J gene: TRBJ1-2; CDR3 protein: CASSLVKGQPSGGYTF; CDR3 DNA: TGTGCCAGCAGCTTAGTTAAAGGACAGCCGTCAGGAGGCTACACCTTC
D gene: TRBD2; clone size: -; V gene: TRBV5-4; J gene: TRBJ2-7; CDR3 protein: CASSLGTSGVYEQYF; CDR3 DNA: TGTGCCAGCAGCTTGGGGACTAGCGGGGTCTACGAGCAGTACTTC
D gene: -; clone size: -; V gene: TRBV29-1; J gene: TRBJ1-1; CDR3 protein: CSVGVTANTEAFF; CDR3 DNA: TGCAGCGTGGGGGTTACAGCGAACACTGAAGCTTTCTTT
D gene: -; clone size: -; V gene: TRBV7-6; J gene: TRBJ1-5; CDR3 protein: CASSSREGLWPQHF; CDR3 DNA: TGTGCCAGCAGCTCCCGGGAGGGGTTATGGCCCCAGCATTTT
D gene: -; clone size: -; V gene: TRBV19; J gene: TRBJ1-5; CDR3 protein: CASSILKGPQHF; CDR3 DNA: TGTGCCAGTAGTATACTGAAGGGGCCCCAGCATTTT
D gene: TRBD2; clone size: -; V gene: TRBV5-1; J gene: TRBJ2-7; CDR3 protein: CASRPTGTSSFGEQYF; CDR3 DNA: TGCGCCAGCAGACCCACCGGGACTAGCTCATTCGGCGAGCAGTACTTC
D gene: -; clone size: -; V gene: TRBV30; J gene: TRBJ1-5; CDR3 protein: CAWSVTDNQPQHF; CDR3 DNA: TGTGCCTGGAGTGTTACAGACAATCAGCCCCAGCATTTT
D gene: -; clone size: -; V gene: TRBV6-4; J gene: TRBJ2-3; CDR3 protein: CASSEGTTSTDTQYF; CDR3 DNA: TGTGCCAGCAGTGAAGGGACAACTAGCACAGATACGCAGTATTTT
D gene: -; clone size: few; V gene: TRBV5-1; J gene: TRBJ1-6; CDR3 protein: CASSFDAVNSPLHF; CDR3 DNA: TGCGCCAGCAGCTTTGACGCGGTAAATTCACCCCTCCACTTT
D gene: -; clone size: -; V gene: TRBV29-1; J gene: TRBJ2-7; CDR3 protein: CSVDVGGRYEQYF; CDR3 DNA: TGCAGCGTCGACGTGGGGGGCAGGTACGAGCAGTACTTC
D gene: -; clone size: -; V gene: TRBV11-2; J gene: TRBJ1-4; CDR3 protein: CASSLVWGLGEKLFF; CDR3 DNA: TGTGCCAGCAGCTTAGTGTGGGGTCTCGGTGAAAAACTGTTTTTT
D gene: -; clone size: -; V gene: TRBV29-1; J gene: TRBJ2-2; CDR3 protein: CSVEETGANTGELFF; CDR3 DNA: TGCAGCGTTGAAGAAACGGGGGCGAACACGGGGGAGCTGTTTTTT
D gene: -; clone size: -; V gene: TRBV12-3/TRBV12-4; J gene: TRBJ1-5; CDR3 protein: CASSWAVYQPQHF; CDR3 DNA: TGTGCCAGCAGTTGGGCGGTTTATCAGCCCCAGCATTTT
D gene: -; clone size: -; V gene: TRBV25-1; J gene: TRBJ2-7; CDR3 protein: CASSPRVGNEQYF; CDR3 DNA: TGTGCCAGCAGCCCACGGGTGGGGAACGAGCAGTACTTC
D gene: -; clone size: -; V gene: TRBV6-5; J gene: TRBJ1-1; CDR3 protein: CASSFEGGDMNTEAFF; CDR3 DNA: TGTGCCAGCAGTTTTGAGGGAGGGGATATGAACACTGAAGCTTTCTTT
D gene: -; clone size: -; V gene: TRBV9; J gene: TRBJ1-2; CDR3 protein: CASSPSLTGAGGYTF; CDR3 DNA: TGTGCCAGCAGCCCATCCCTCACGGGGGCGGGTGGCTACACCTTC
D gene: TRBD1; clone size: -; V gene: TRBV6-4; J gene: TRBJ1-2; CDR3 protein: CASSVNQGAAYGYTF; CDR3 DNA: TGTGCCAGCAGTGTAAATCAGGGGGCGGCCTATGGCTACACCTTC
D gene: TRBD1; clone size: once; V gene: TRBV2; J gene: TRBJ1-6; CDR3 protein: CASSADRGSYNSPLHF; CDR3 DNA: TGTGCCAGCAGCGCGGACAGGGGCTCCTATAATTCACCCCTCCACTTT
D gene: -; clone size: few; V gene: TRBV14; J gene: TRBJ2-7; CDR3 protein: CASSQTAYEQYF; CDR3 DNA: TGTGCCAGCAGCCAAACCGCCTACGAGCAGTACTTC
D gene: TRBD1; clone size: -; V gene: TRBV7-9; J gene: TRBJ2-1; CDR3 protein: CASELTLMQGASNEQFF; CDR3 DNA: TGTGCCAGCGAACTAACCCTAATGCAGGGGGCGAGTAATGAGCAGTTCTTC
D gene: -; clone size: -; V gene: TRBV12-3/TRBV12-4; J gene: TRBJ1-1; CDR3 protein: CASSRTEAFF; CDR3 DNA: TGTGCCAGCAGTCGCACTGAAGCTTTCTTT
D gene: -; clone size: -; V gene: TRBV10-3; J gene: TRBJ2-7; CDR3 protein: CAIQGDNEQYF; CDR3 DNA: TGTGCCATCCAAGGTGATAACGAGCAGTACTTC
D gene: TRBD2; clone size: once; V gene: TRBV7-2; J gene: TRBJ2-5; CDR3 protein: CASSLGAGGLQETQYF; CDR3 DNA: TGTGCCAGCAGCTTAGGGGCGGGGGGCCTACAAGAGACCCAGTACTTC
D gene: TRBD2; clone size: -; V gene: TRBV7-9; J gene: TRBJ2-2; CDR3 protein: CASSSLAGGPVGELFF; CDR3 DNA: TGTGCCAGCAGCTCACTAGCGGGGGGGCCTGTCGGGGAGCTGTTTTTT
D gene: TRBD1; clone size: -; V gene: TRBV3-1/TRBV3-2; J gene: TRBJ2-7; CDR3 protein: CASSRLDRWIAYEQYF; CDR3 DNA: TGTGCCAGCAGCCGCCTGGACAGGTGGATCGCCTACGAGCAGTACTTC
D gene: TRBD2; clone size: -; V gene: TRBV4-3; J gene: TRBJ2-1; CDR3 protein: CASSQRAGGSYNEQFF; CDR3 DNA: TGCGCCAGCAGCCAACGAGCGGGGGGCTCCTACAATGAGCAGTTCTTC
D gene: -; clone size: -; V gene: TRBV6-5; J gene: TRBJ2-7; CDR3 protein: CASGRGTVPYEQYF; CDR3 DNA: TGTGCCAGCGGGCGCGGGACGGTACCCTACGAGCAGTACTTC
D gene: -; clone size: -; V gene: TRBV7-3; J gene: TRBJ2-3; CDR3 protein: CASSLQGSSHTQYF; CDR3 DNA: TGTGCCAGCAGCTTACAGGGATCTTCACATACGCAGTATTTT
D gene: TRBD1; clone size: -; V gene: TRBV9; J gene: TRBJ1-2; CDR3 protein: CASRPGTAYGYTF; CDR3 DNA: TGTGCCAGCAGACCCGGGACAGCCTATGGCTACACCTTC
D gene: TRBD1; clone size: -; V gene: TRBV4-1; J gene: TRBJ2-3; CDR3 protein: CASSHLTGVQDTQYF; CDR3 DNA: TGCGCCAGCAGCCATTTGACAGGGGTTCAAGATACGCAGTATTTT
D gene: -; clone size: -; V gene: TRBV7-9; J gene: TRBJ2-4; CDR3 protein: CASSLVGGVDKNIQYF; CDR3 DNA: TGTGCCAGCAGCTTAGTCGGGGGAGTGGACAAAAACATTCAGTACTTC
D gene: TRBD1; clone size: -; V gene: TRBV5-1; J gene: TRBJ1-2; CDR3 protein: CASRSTGVNYGYTF; CDR3 DNA: TGCGCCAGCAGATCGACAGGGGTTAACTATGGCTACACCTTC
D gene: TRBD1; clone size: -; V gene: TRBV5-1; J gene: TRBJ1-2; CDR3 protein: CASSYPGGEGYTF; CDR3 DNA: TGCGCCAGCAGCTACCCAGGGGGCGAAGGCTACACCTTC
D gene: -; clone size: -; V gene: TRBV11-2; J gene: TRBJ1-1; CDR3 protein: CASSQTYRENTEAFF; CDR3 DNA: TGTGCCAGCAGCCAAACGTATCGGGAAAACACTGAAGCTTTCTTT
D gene: -; clone size: -; V gene: TRBV5-1; J gene: TRBJ2-3; CDR3 protein: CASSFETAVDTQYF; CDR3 DNA: TGCGCCAGCAGCTTTGAGACTGCTGTGGATACGCAGTATTTT